Listed here are 25 T cell receptor beta chains from one sample, sequenced in a study of early T cells in non-severe SARS-CoV-2 infection. One entry per CDR3 protein, called by TCRdb with MiXCR from the 5' RACE reads. The table shows more than 95,000 distinct CDR3 sequences, with about 15% occurring only once. Sequencing was carried out using whole blood. These receptors came from an adult who was a healthcare worker with PCR-confirmed SARS-CoV-2 infection or an uninfected control (not recorded which).

V usage is TRBV3-1 and J usage is TRBJ1-4; 8 bases are shared with TRBD1. This CDR3 has 16 residues. V was pared by 0 bases and J by 7 bases, with 7 bases of the junction left unmatched. Germline assignment: CDR1 LGHDT and CDR2 YNNKEL (reference sequence). CDR3 protein: CASSQDLGTGLEKLFF. In nucleotides, the CDR3 is TGTGCCAGCAGCCAAGATCTGGGGACAGGACTTGAAAAACTGTTTTTT.

The chain combines TRBV12-5 with TRBJ1-1; 7 bases are shared with TRBD1. V trimming: 4 bases; J trimming: 5 bases; junction bases outside the gene matches: 10. The CDR3 totals 15 residues. From germline, CDR1 is LGHNT and CDR2 FRNRAP. In nucleotides, the CDR3 is TGTGCTAGTGGTTCTCGACAGGGTGTGAGGACTGAAGCTTTCTTT. Translated: CASGSRQGVRTEAFF.

The V gene is TRBV30, the J gene TRBJ2-5; D is perhaps TRBD1 or TRBD2 (5 bases each). CDR3 length: 16 residues. V dropped 3 bases and J dropped 5 bases, with 22 bases sitting between them. Germline CDR1 GTSNPN, CDR2 SVGIG (reference sequence). CDR3 bases: TGTGCCTGGAGAGCCTTCCTTGGGGGTCGTCTCGAGACCCAGTACTTC. Amino acid sequence: CAWRAFLGGRLETQYF.

This rearrangement joins TRBV14 to TRBJ2-1; D is undetermined. CDR3 length: 13 residues. Trimming left V 4 bases short and J 7 bases short, with 11 bases between. Germline CDR1 reads SGHDN; CDR2 reads FVKESK. This CDR3 reads CASSRYRTNEQFF. In nucleotides, the CDR3 is TGTGCCAGCAGCCGTTACAGAACTAATGAGCAGTTCTTC.

This clonotype was observed many times. The chain employs TRBV29-1 and TRBJ1-2; the D is unclear. Deletions cut 5 bases from V and 4 bases from J, with 11 bases between. CDR1 SQVTM and CDR2 ANQGSEA come from the germline V gene. CDR3 length: 12 residues. In DNA form, the CDR3 reads TGCAGCGTTTCGTCAGGAGCCTATGGCTACACCTTC. Protein sequence: CSVSSGAYGYTF. The variable domain in full, completed from reference TRBV29-1 and TRBJ1-2, reads SAVISQKPSRDICQRGTSLTIQCQVDSQVTMMFWYRQQPGQSLTLIATANQGSEATYESGFVIDKFPISRPNLTFSTLTVSNMSPEDSSIYLCSVSSGAYGYTFGSGTRLTVV.

This clonotype has only a few counts. V is TRBV3-1 and J is TRBJ2-1; D perhaps matches TRBD2 (5 bases). Trimming stripped 1 base from V and 9 bases from J, with 16 bases between. CDR1 is LGHDT, CDR2 YNNKEL, per germline (reference sequence). The CDR3 spans 15 residues. The CDR3 bases are TGTGCCAGCAGCCAAGGAGGACCCCCGGGGAGTGAGCAGTTCTTC. As protein: CASSQGGPPGSEQFF.

The rearrangement links TRBV5-1 to TRBJ1-1; D ambiguous. The CDR3 has 15 amino acids. Germline values: CDR1 SGHRS, CDR2 YFSETQ. Trimming pared 0 bases from V and 1 base from J, leaving 10 bases between. The CDR3 reads CASSLDGQANTEAFF. The CDR3 DNA is TGCGCCAGCAGCTTGGATGGTCAGGCGAACACTGAAGCTTTCTTT.

The chain joins TRBV20-1 to TRBJ1-1; 7 positions match TRBD1. Germline V CDR1 and CDR2: DFQATT, SNEGSKA (reference sequence). V lost 5 bases, J lost 6 bases, and 9 bases stayed unmatched. The CDR3 sequence is 13 residues long. The CDR3 bases are TGCAGTGCTGAACAGGGGATGATCGCTGAAGCTTTCTTT. Residues: CSAEQGMIAEAFF.

This clonotype was counted between two and nine times. The gene calls are TRBV29-1 and TRBJ1-1, with D tentatively TRBD1 (6 bases). This CDR3 is built from 13 residues. The germline V gene encodes CDR1 SQVTM and CDR2 ANQGSEA. With 5 bases removed from V and 1 base from J, the gap between germline ends came to 11 bases. CDR3 DNA sequence: TGCAGCGTTTACGACAGGAGGAACACTGAAGCTTTCTTT. This translates into CSVYDRRNTEAFF.

This clonotype has a count of ten or more. This rearrangement joins TRBV5-5 to TRBJ1-2, with 7 nucleotides matching TRBD1. Germline V CDR1 and CDR2: SGHKS, YYEKEE (reference sequence). This CDR3 has 13 amino acids. The J segment lost 2 bases and the V segment lost 4 bases, leaving 2 bases of the junction unmatched. The CDR3 is CASSQTGNYGYTF. CDR3 nucleotide sequence: TGTGCCAGCAGCCAGACAGGGAACTATGGCTACACCTTC.

This rearrangement joins TRBV2 to TRBJ2-3; possibly TRBD2 for D (5 bases). The CDR3 spans 15 residues. CDR1 and CDR2 (germline): SNHLY, FYNNEI. The V and J ends lost 6 bases and 7 bases respectively, with 20 bases between them. CDR3 sequence (DNA): TGTGCCAGCAGGCCGCCCAGCGGTGGGTTGAATACGCAGTATTTT. This gives the protein CASRPPSGGLNTQYF.

The rearrangement joins TRBV9 to TRBJ2-5, with 10 bases matching TRBD2. The V and J ends lost 2 bases and 5 bases, in that order; junction bases with no gene match: 3. Germline CDR1 is SGDLS and CDR2 is YYNGEE. The CDR3 is 14 amino acids. Here the CDR3 DNA reads TGTGCCAGCAGCGTGGGACTAGCGAGGGAGACCCAGTACTTC. Protein sequence: CASSVGLARETQYF.

V gene TRBV30 combines with J gene TRBJ1-1; 7 bases map to TRBD1. Germline values: CDR1 GTSNPN, CDR2 SVGIG (reference sequence). The CDR3 totals 14 residues. V lost 2 bases to trimming and J lost 2 bases; unmatched junction nucleotides: 5. CDR3 nucleotide sequence: TGTGCCTGGAGTCAAGGGACAGCTAACACTGAAGCTTTCTTT. Translating gives CAWSQGTANTEAFF.

This clonotype was observed once. The gene calls are TRBV12-3 or TRBV12-4 and TRBJ1-1; D is perhaps TRBD1 (5 bases). V lost 10 bases, J lost 0 bases, and 12 bases lay in between. The CDR3 is 13 residues long. CDR3 DNA sequence: TGTGCCAACAGCCGACAGCTGAACACTGAAGCTTTCTTT. The encoded protein is CANSRQLNTEAFF.

This clonotype was recorded a few times. The chain combines TRBV7-9 with TRBJ2-7; either TRBD1 or TRBD2 may fit D (5 bases each). Trimming cost V 2 bases and J 3 bases, with 8 bases left between them. The CDR3 length is 13 residues. Germline V lookup: CDR1 SEHNR, CDR2 FQNEAQ (reference sequence). For the CDR3, the DNA is TGTGCCAGCAGCTTATGGGGGAACTACGAGCAGTACTTC. Encoded protein: CASSLWGNYEQYF.

This clonotype has a handful of counts. This rearrangement joins TRBV29-1 to TRBJ1-1; D not certain. V was trimmed by 4 bases and J by 8 bases, leaving 14 bases between them. Germline CDR1 SQVTM, CDR2 ANQGSEA. This CDR3 spans 12 amino acids. CDR3 region: CSVVPRRAEAFF. CDR3 DNA sequence: TGCAGCGTTGTTCCCCGGCGGGCCGAAGCTTTCTTT.

V and J are TRBV3-1 and TRBJ1-1; TRBD1 is a possible D gene (6 bases). V was cut by 1 base and J by 1 base, with 7 bases left in between. Per germline, CDR1 LGHDT and CDR2 YNNKEL (reference sequence). The CDR3 runs to 14 residues. CDR3 sequence: CASSQGGQNTEAFF. CDR3 nucleotide sequence: TGTGCCAGCAGCCAAGGGGGGCAGAACACTGAAGCTTTCTTT. Variable domain in full (rest from reference TRBV3-1 and TRBJ1-1): DTAVSQTPKYLVTQMGNDKSIKCEQNLGHDTMYWYKQDSKKFLKIMFSYNNKELIINETVPNRFSPKSPDKAHLNLHINSLELGDSAVYFCASSQGGQNTEAFFGQGTRLTVV.

The chain uses TRBV20-1 and TRBJ2-6; 9 bases map to TRBD1. Per germline, CDR1 DFQATT and CDR2 SNEGSKA (reference sequence). CDR3 size: 18 residues. Trimming removed 2 bases from V and 1 base from J; junction bases left unmatched: 9. The CDR3 region has the DNA TGCAGTGCTAGAAGTCAGGGACAGGGAGTTTCTGGGGCCAACGTCCTGACTTTC. It yields the protein CSARSQGQGVSGANVLTF.

The J gene is TRBJ2-3, the V gene TRBV9; D is perhaps TRBD1 (6 bases). V was cut by 2 bases and J by 2 bases, with 12 bases left in between. The CDR3 has 15 residues. Germline V gene sequence: CDR1 SGDLS, CDR2 YYNGEE. This chain's CDR3 is CASSVWGRPTDTQYF. DNA for the CDR3: TGTGCCAGCAGCGTTTGGGGGCGGCCCACAGATACGCAGTATTTT.

Only a few counts were recorded for this clonotype. The rearrangement links TRBV9 to TRBJ2-3; 9 positions agree with TRBD2. With 6 bases clipped from V and 0 bases from J, the junction kept 5 bases outside the gene matches. The CDR3 runs to 15 residues. Germline CDR1 SGDLS, CDR2 YYNGEE. The DNA for the CDR3 is TGTGCCAGCACTCAGCGGGGGGCTAGCACAGATACGCAGTATTTT. As protein: CASTQRGASTDTQYF.

The rearrangement links TRBV5-1 to TRBJ1-5, with 7 bases aligning to TRBD1. Trimming at V came to 5 bases and at J to 2 bases, leaving 4 bases not matched to a gene. The CDR3 runs to 14 residues. Germline V lookup: CDR1 SGHRS, CDR2 YFSETQ. The CDR3 nucleotides are TGCGCCAGCAGGGAAGGGACAGGCAATCAGCCCCAGCATTTT. Translating it yields CASREGTGNQPQHF. The variable domain in full, completed from reference TRBV5-1 and TRBJ1-5, reads KAGVTQTPRYLIKTRGQQVTLSCSPISGHRSVSWYQQTPGQGLQFLFEYFSETQRNKGNFPGRFSGRQFSNSRSEMNVSTLELGDSALYLCASREGTGNQPQHFGDGTRLSIL.

The genes are TRBV11-2 and TRBJ2-5; D remains ambiguous. V was shortened by 1 base and J by 0 bases, with 9 bases between the two germline ends. Germline CDR1 SGHAT, CDR2 FQNNGV. This CDR3 comprises 15 residues. This CDR3 is CASSLGLGYQETQYF. As DNA, the CDR3 is TGTGCCAGCAGCTTAGGACTCGGGTACCAAGAGACCCAGTACTTC.

The chain has TRBV12-3 or TRBV12-4 and TRBJ2-7, with D possibly TRBD1 on 5 matching bases. The CDR3 loop spans 14 amino acids. Trimming took off 6 bases at V and 4 bases at J, with 16 bases between the two ends. CDR3 region: CASSRRQYPYEQYF. The CDR3 region has the DNA TGTGCCAGCAGCCGCCGACAGTACCCTTACGAGCAGTACTTC.

The chain joins TRBV5-1 to TRBJ1-1; D is unresolved. Germline V gives CDR1 SGHRS, CDR2 YFSETQ. Trimming took off 1 base at V and 2 bases at J, with 3 bases between the two ends. CDR3 size: 12 residues. The CDR3 reads CASSLTNTEAFF. CDR3 in DNA: TGCGCCAGCAGCTTGACCAACACTGAAGCTTTCTTT.

This clonotype was detected ten times or more. This sequence joins TRBV12-3 or TRBV12-4 and TRBJ2-1; D is perhaps TRBD1 or TRBD2 (5 bases each). Trimming removed 7 bases at V and 0 bases at J, with 16 bases between. The CDR3 length is 16 residues. CDR3 sequence reads: CASKPGPQSSYNEQFF. For the CDR3, the DNA is TGTGCCAGCAAGCCGGGACCCCAGAGCTCCTACAATGAGCAGTTCTTC.